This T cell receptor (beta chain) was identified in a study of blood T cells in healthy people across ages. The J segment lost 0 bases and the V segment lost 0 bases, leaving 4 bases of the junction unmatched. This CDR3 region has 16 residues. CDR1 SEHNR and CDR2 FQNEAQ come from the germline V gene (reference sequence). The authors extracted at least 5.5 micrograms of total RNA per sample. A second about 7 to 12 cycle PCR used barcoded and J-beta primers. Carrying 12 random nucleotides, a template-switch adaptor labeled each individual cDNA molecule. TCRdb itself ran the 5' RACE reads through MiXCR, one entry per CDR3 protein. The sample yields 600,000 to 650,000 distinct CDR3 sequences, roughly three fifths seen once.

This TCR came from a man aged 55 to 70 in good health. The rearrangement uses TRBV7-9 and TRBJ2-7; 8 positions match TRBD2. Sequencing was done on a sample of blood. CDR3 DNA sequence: TGTGCCAGCAGCTTAGCGGTAGCGGGGATCTCCTACGAGCAGTACTTC. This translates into CASSLAVAGISYEQYF. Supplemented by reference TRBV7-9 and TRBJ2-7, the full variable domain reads DTGVSQNPRHKITKRGQNVTFRCDPISEHNRLYWYRQTLGQGPEFLTYFQNEAQLEKSRLLSDRFSAERPKGSFSTLEIQRTEQGDSAMYLCASSLAVAGISYEQYFGPGTRLTVT.